Sequencing of this T cell receptor beta chain was carried out in a study of T cell repertoires in cytomegalovirus infection (dated by TCRdb to the late 2010s). The study in broad terms: Peptide stimulations targeted recently identified HLA-C-restricted CMV epitopes, whose presentation resists viral immunomodulation, together with well-studied HLA-B-restricted epitopes. Donor HLA type was relevant to the analysis, as public TCR beta signatures indicated carriage of CMV infection together with the matching HLA type. Points the paper makes about the study in general: Cumulative frequency of public TCR beta family members discriminated carriers of CMV infection plus the relevant HLA type in this cohort and an independent approximately 370-donor cohort. The ex vivo response was dominated by HLA-C-restricted CMV-specific TCR beta clonotypes, which also provided the single most frequent clonotype in two of eight donors.

Details on this clonotype: The antigen it recognizes is unknown. Per-nucleotide qualities are absent, and no much larger clonotype sits a single base away.

The label giving this sample's treatment or condition can be read as: in vitro stimulation with specific CMV peptide epitopes to enrich CMV-specific T cells. Trimmed from V: 2 bases; trimmed from J: 5 bases; junction bases lacking a gene match: 7. The CDR3 runs 15 residues from the cysteine to the phenylalanine. Only the CDR3 region is kept as DNA, spanning 45 bases read in frame from base 1. From a lookup of the germline V gene, CDR1 and CDR2 are SGHTA and FQGNSA. Sequencing was performed on an Illumina HiSeq 1500. Using fastp trimming at Q25 and MiXCR clonotype assembly, TCRdb reanalyzed the public sequencing data and kept in-frame beta chains. Each record represents a unique CDR3 protein, reported with the most common genes and DNA among its rows. This sample is represented by about half a million distinct CDR3 sequences; around 30% of them were singletons. Clones ranked in the top ten supply about a sixth of the sample.

The starting material was cultured PBMCs, obtained from culture after CMV antigen stimulation. The sequence derives from a human donor in good health (CMV status not recorded). Some clones in this sample may be carry-over from other donors' samples. The V gene is TRBV7-2 and the J gene is TRBJ2-3, with 7 bases in between that match TRBD2. The CDR3: CASSLNAGAGDTQYF. The DNA sequence is TGTGCCAGCAGCTTAAATGCGGGAGCCGGAGATACGCAGTATTTT.